A selection of T cell receptor beta chains follows, all from one sample in a study of identical twins. TCRdb reprocessed the 5' RACE reads with MiXCR, giving one entry per CDR3 protein. The sample has 200,000 to 300,000 distinct CDR3 sequences; roughly 13% are singletons. This sample also belongs to another study, concerning yellow fever vaccine responses in identical twins.

What was sequenced was memory (CD45RO+) T cells sorted from blood. The origin of the receptors is a woman between 18 and 29 years old in good health. The CDR3 runs from the conserved cysteine through the conserved F or W. Fields, in order: J gene, V gene, clone size, D gene, CDR3 protein, CDR3 DNA. D genes are given only for firm matches. The listing skips clone size in some rows; elsewhere it reads once, few, many or a size class.

J gene: TRBJ2-6; V gene: TRBV28; clone size: few; D gene: NA; CDR3 protein: CASSTGNSGANVLTF; CDR3 DNA: TGTGCCAGCAGTACAGGCAACTCTGGGGCCAACGTCCTGACTTTC
J gene: TRBJ2-3; V gene: TRBV5-1; clone size: NA; D gene: NA; CDR3 protein: CASSLDRGASQTQYF; CDR3 DNA: TGCGCCAGCAGCTTGGACAGAGGGGCATCACAGACGCAGTATTTT
J gene: TRBJ2-3; V gene: TRBV20-1; clone size: few; D gene: NA; CDR3 protein: CSARSAGLRDTQYF; CDR3 DNA: TGCAGTGCTAGATCTGCGGGGCTTCGGGATACGCAGTATTTT
J gene: TRBJ2-3; V gene: TRBV3-1; clone size: few; D gene: NA; CDR3 protein: CASSQGSSRTDTQYF; CDR3 DNA: TGTGCCAGCAGCCAAGGGTCTAGCCGCACAGATACGCAGTATTTT
J gene: TRBJ1-5; V gene: TRBV20-1; clone size: NA; D gene: NA; CDR3 protein: CSASADGNQPQHF; CDR3 DNA: TGCAGTGCTAGTGCGGACGGTAATCAGCCCCAGCATTTT
J gene: TRBJ2-3; V gene: TRBV4-3; clone size: NA; D gene: TRBD2; CDR3 protein: CASSQATSGRYDTQYF; CDR3 DNA: TGCGCCAGCAGCCAAGCGACTAGCGGGAGGTACGATACGCAGTATTTT
J gene: TRBJ2-7; V gene: TRBV7-2; clone size: many; D gene: NA; CDR3 protein: CASTFGYEQYF; CDR3 DNA: TGTGCCAGCACTTTCGGTTACGAGCAGTACTTC
J gene: TRBJ2-1; V gene: TRBV7-9; clone size: many; D gene: NA; CDR3 protein: CASSSTFTVSYNEQFF; CDR3 DNA: TGTGCCAGCAGCTCCACCTTTACCGTCTCCTACAATGAGCAGTTCTTC
J gene: TRBJ2-2; V gene: TRBV7-2; clone size: NA; D gene: NA; CDR3 protein: CASSSGVHGELFF; CDR3 DNA: TGTGCCAGCAGCTCTGGTGTCCACGGGGAGCTGTTTTTT
J gene: TRBJ2-7; V gene: TRBV6-1; clone size: NA; D gene: TRBD1; CDR3 protein: CASSGTGEAYEQYF; CDR3 DNA: TGTGCCAGCAGTGGGACAGGGGAGGCCTACGAGCAGTACTTC
J gene: TRBJ2-2; V gene: TRBV7-9; clone size: few; D gene: NA; CDR3 protein: CASSFERTGELFF; CDR3 DNA: TGTGCCAGCAGCTTTGAGAGGACCGGGGAGCTGTTTTTT
J gene: TRBJ1-6; V gene: TRBV3-1; clone size: NA; D gene: TRBD1; CDR3 protein: CASSRSSGQWGSPLHF; CDR3 DNA: TGTGCCAGCAGCCGTTCTTCGGGACAGTGGGGGTCACCCCTCCACTTT
J gene: TRBJ2-7; V gene: TRBV7-2; clone size: NA; D gene: TRBD1; CDR3 protein: CASSFTGVYEQYF; CDR3 DNA: TGTGCCAGCAGCTTTACAGGGGTCTACGAGCAGTACTTC
J gene: TRBJ2-1; V gene: TRBV6-1; clone size: medium-sized; D gene: NA; CDR3 protein: CASSDFVLTQFF; CDR3 DNA: TGTGCCAGCAGTGACTTCGTACTTACCCAGTTCTTC
J gene: TRBJ2-2; V gene: TRBV5-1; clone size: many; D gene: TRBD1; CDR3 protein: CASSAQNRGTGELFF; CDR3 DNA: TGCGCCAGCAGCGCACAAAACAGGGGAACCGGGGAGCTGTTTTTT
J gene: TRBJ2-7; V gene: TRBV12-3/TRBV12-4; clone size: few; D gene: TRBD2; CDR3 protein: CASRPGGGWEQYF; CDR3 DNA: TGTGCCAGCAGACCGGGGGGGGGCTGGGAGCAGTACTTC
J gene: TRBJ2-2; V gene: TRBV29-1; clone size: many; D gene: NA; CDR3 protein: CSGAQSGGELFF; CDR3 DNA: TGCAGCGGGGCCCAGTCTGGCGGGGAGCTGTTTTTT
J gene: TRBJ1-1; V gene: TRBV20-1; clone size: NA; D gene: TRBD1; CDR3 protein: CSARDRGTGTEAFF; CDR3 DNA: TGCAGTGCTAGAGATAGGGGGACAGGGACTGAAGCTTTCTTT
J gene: TRBJ2-3; V gene: TRBV5-6; clone size: many; D gene: TRBD1; CDR3 protein: CASSQTGARTDTQYF; CDR3 DNA: TGTGCCAGCAGCCAAACAGGGGCCCGCACAGATACGCAGTATTTT
J gene: TRBJ2-7; V gene: TRBV7-9; clone size: NA; D gene: TRBD1; CDR3 protein: CASNDRGSYEQYF; CDR3 DNA: TGTGCCAGCAACGACAGGGGATCCTACGAGCAGTACTTC
J gene: TRBJ2-1; V gene: TRBV5-1; clone size: NA; D gene: TRBD2; CDR3 protein: CASSLLSGASYNEQFF; CDR3 DNA: TGCGCCAGCAGCTTGCTTAGCGGGGCCTCCTACAATGAGCAGTTCTTC
J gene: TRBJ2-2; V gene: TRBV4-3; clone size: NA; D gene: NA; CDR3 protein: CASSQIAGNTGELFF; CDR3 DNA: TGTGCCAGCAGCCAGATTGCGGGTAACACCGGGGAGCTGTTTTTT
J gene: TRBJ2-2; V gene: TRBV27; clone size: few; D gene: TRBD2; CDR3 protein: CASSFWGVAGDITGELFF; CDR3 DNA: TGTGCCAGCAGTTTTTGGGGGGTAGCGGGAGATATCACCGGGGAGCTGTTTTTT
J gene: TRBJ2-3; V gene: TRBV20-1; clone size: few; D gene: TRBD2; CDR3 protein: CSAGRGTDTQYF; CDR3 DNA: TGCAGTGCTGGGAGGGGCACAGATACGCAGTATTTT
J gene: TRBJ2-7; V gene: TRBV12-3/TRBV12-4; clone size: many; D gene: NA; CDR3 protein: CASSYLLNYEQYF; CDR3 DNA: TGTGCCAGCAGTTACTTACTAAACTACGAGCAGTACTTC
J gene: TRBJ2-7; V gene: TRBV11-1; clone size: NA; D gene: NA; CDR3 protein: CASSSVGSGAVSYEQYF; CDR3 DNA: TGTGCCAGCAGCTCCGTAGGATCCGGGGCAGTTTCCTACGAGCAGTACTTC
J gene: TRBJ2-7; V gene: TRBV3-1; clone size: NA; D gene: TRBD2; CDR3 protein: CASSPGLARYEQYF; CDR3 DNA: TGTGCCAGCAGCCCGGGACTAGCGCGATACGAGCAGTACTTC
J gene: TRBJ2-2; V gene: TRBV7-3; clone size: many; D gene: NA; CDR3 protein: CASSLYQGAGELFF; CDR3 DNA: TGTGCCAGCAGCTTATATCAAGGGGCCGGGGAGCTGTTTTTT
J gene: TRBJ1-1; V gene: TRBV5-8; clone size: few; D gene: NA; CDR3 protein: CASSLGARKAFF; CDR3 DNA: TGTGCCAGCAGCTTGGGGGCACGGAAAGCTTTCTTT
J gene: TRBJ2-2; V gene: TRBV30; clone size: NA; D gene: NA; CDR3 protein: CAWSVSGPTTGELFF; CDR3 DNA: TGTGCCTGGAGTGTCTCGGGGCCCACCACCGGGGAGCTGTTTTTT
J gene: TRBJ2-3; V gene: TRBV20-1; clone size: few; D gene: NA; CDR3 protein: CSATLGGVTDTQYF; CDR3 DNA: TGCAGTGCTACCCTAGGGGGGGTCACAGATACGCAGTATTTT